The rows below give T cell receptor beta chains drawn from one sample of a study of blood T cell repertoires in COVID-19. Sequenced by immunoSEQ multiplex PCR; TCRdb stores in-frame clones only, minus some. The top ten hold about 10% of the sample, which has 310,000 or so clones, around 86% seen once. Sequencing was done on a sample of PBMCs or T cells enriched from blood (not recorded which). The receptors stem from a young woman who had recovered from COVID-19. The CDR3 runs from the conserved cysteine through the conserved F or W. A D gene is named only where the DNA matches it firmly. For some rows the clone size is stated as once, few or many, or as a class when expanded; others skip it.

clone_size: -; j_call: TRBJ2-1; d_call: TRBD1; v_call: TRBV7-3; cdr3_nt: TGTGCCAGCAGCTTAGGGACAGGGGTCATCAATGAGCAGTTCTTC; cdr3_aa: CASSLGTGVINEQFF
clone_size: -; j_call: TRBJ1-3; d_call: TRBD1; v_call: TRBV27; cdr3_nt: TGTGCCAGCAGTTCCCTACAGGGGGTCCCTTCTGGAAACACCATATATTTT; cdr3_aa: CASSSLQGVPSGNTIYF
clone_size: -; j_call: TRBJ1-2; d_call: -; v_call: TRBV27; cdr3_nt: TGTGCCAGCAGTTTTGCGACAGACTCTTATGGCTACACCTTC; cdr3_aa: CASSFATDSYGYTF
clone_size: -; j_call: TRBJ1-1; d_call: -; v_call: TRBV3-1/TRBV3-2; cdr3_nt: TGTGCCAGCAGCCACATCGACAGCCTGCTAATGAACACTGAAGCTTTCTTT; cdr3_aa: CASSHIDSLLMNTEAFF
clone_size: -; j_call: TRBJ2-7; d_call: TRBD1; v_call: TRBV18; cdr3_nt: TGTGCCAGCTCCCCGGGGACAGGGACCTACGAGCAGTACTTC; cdr3_aa: CASSPGTGTYEQYF
clone_size: -; j_call: TRBJ2-2; d_call: -; v_call: TRBV5-1; cdr3_nt: TGCGCCAGCAGCCCAGATAGGTCAGGGGCAGAGCTGTTTTTT; cdr3_aa: CASSPDRSGAELFF
clone_size: -; j_call: TRBJ1-4; d_call: TRBD1; v_call: TRBV6-5; cdr3_nt: TGTGCCAGCAGTTCAAACAGGGGCCAAAATGAAAAACTGTTTTTT; cdr3_aa: CASSSNRGQNEKLFF
clone_size: -; j_call: TRBJ2-5; d_call: -; v_call: TRBV28; cdr3_nt: TGTGCCAGCAGTTTAGCACGGAGCCCCCAAGAGACCCAGTACTTC; cdr3_aa: CASSLARSPQETQYF
clone_size: -; j_call: TRBJ2-1; d_call: -; v_call: TRBV29-1; cdr3_nt: TGCAGCGTCCTCCTTGCCTCGGGGTGGGATGAGCAGTTCTTC; cdr3_aa: CSVLLASGWDEQFF
clone_size: -; j_call: TRBJ1-1; d_call: TRBD1; v_call: TRBV30; cdr3_nt: TGTGCCCGGGGACAGGTAAACACTGAAGCTTTCTTT; cdr3_aa: CARGQVNTEAFF
clone_size: -; j_call: TRBJ1-5; d_call: TRBD1; v_call: TRBV10-2; cdr3_nt: TGCGCCAGCAGCCCAGGACAGGGGCTCGGCCAGCCCCAGCATTTT; cdr3_aa: CASSPGQGLGQPQHF
clone_size: once; j_call: TRBJ2-3; d_call: TRBD1; v_call: TRBV5-1; cdr3_nt: TGCGCCAGCAGCTTCGGACAGGGCCCAGGCACAGATACGCAGTATTTT; cdr3_aa: CASSFGQGPGTDTQYF
clone_size: -; j_call: TRBJ2-3; d_call: -; v_call: TRBV4-2; cdr3_nt: TGTGCCAGCAGCCAAGATGTAGCTAGCGGCACAGATACGCAGTATTTT; cdr3_aa: CASSQDVASGTDTQYF
clone_size: few; j_call: TRBJ1-2; d_call: -; v_call: TRBV24-1; cdr3_nt: TGTGCCACCAGCGGGGGTTATGGCTACACCTTC; cdr3_aa: CATSGGYGYTF
clone_size: -; j_call: TRBJ2-7; d_call: -; v_call: TRBV11-2; cdr3_nt: TGTGCCAGCAGCTACGGTCGTTTCTACGAGCAGTACTTC; cdr3_aa: CASSYGRFYEQYF
clone_size: -; j_call: TRBJ2-7; d_call: TRBD1; v_call: TRBV18; cdr3_nt: TGTGCCAGCTCACCTCCGGGGACAGGGATCTACGAGCAGTACTTC; cdr3_aa: CASSPPGTGIYEQYF
clone_size: -; j_call: TRBJ1-1; d_call: TRBD1; v_call: TRBV6-5; cdr3_nt: TGTGCCAGCAGTTCCTCCGGACAGGGGTACACTGAAGCTTTCTTT; cdr3_aa: CASSSSGQGYTEAFF
clone_size: -; j_call: TRBJ1-2; d_call: TRBD1; v_call: TRBV7-9; cdr3_nt: TGTGCCAGCAGCTCAGTGGACAGGAACTATGGCTACACCTTC; cdr3_aa: CASSSVDRNYGYTF
clone_size: once; j_call: TRBJ1-1; d_call: -; v_call: TRBV19; cdr3_nt: TGTGCCAGTAGTATAGATTGGGCGTTCTCGAACACTGAAGCTTTCTTT; cdr3_aa: CASSIDWAFSNTEAFF
clone_size: -; j_call: TRBJ2-3; d_call: -; v_call: TRBV27; cdr3_nt: TGTGCCAGCAGTTTCCAAACAGGGTCCTGGGATACGCAGTATTTT; cdr3_aa: CASSFQTGSWDTQYF
clone_size: -; j_call: TRBJ1-5; d_call: -; v_call: TRBV4-1; cdr3_nt: TGCGCCAGCAGCCAGCCGAGGCAGGGGCAAAGGCCCCAGCATTTT; cdr3_aa: CASSQPRQGQRPQHF
clone_size: -; j_call: TRBJ1-6; d_call: TRBD1; v_call: TRBV27; cdr3_nt: TGTGCCAGCAGTTTGGGACAGTTTAATTCACCCCTCCACTTT; cdr3_aa: CASSLGQFNSPLHF
clone_size: -; j_call: TRBJ1-5; d_call: -; v_call: TRBV5-6; cdr3_nt: TGTGCCAGCAGCTTGATGCCAGGGGATCAGCCCCAGCATTTT; cdr3_aa: CASSLMPGDQPQHF
clone_size: -; j_call: TRBJ1-3; d_call: TRBD1; v_call: TRBV18; cdr3_nt: TGTGCCAGCTCACCATCAGGGGGCCCTGACTCTGGAAACACCATATATTTT; cdr3_aa: CASSPSGGPDSGNTIYF
clone_size: few; j_call: TRBJ2-5; d_call: TRBD2; v_call: TRBV5-4; cdr3_nt: TGTGCCAGCAGCTCCCTTGGCGGGGGGGAGACCCAGTACTTC; cdr3_aa: CASSSLGGGETQYF
clone_size: -; j_call: TRBJ1-5; d_call: -; v_call: TRBV24-1; cdr3_nt: TGTGCCACCAGTGATTTGTATTCAGATCAGCCCCAGCATTTT; cdr3_aa: CATSDLYSDQPQHF
clone_size: -; j_call: TRBJ1-2; d_call: -; v_call: TRBV12-3/TRBV12-4; cdr3_nt: TGTGCCAGCAGTTTACGGGGGGCCTATGGCTACACCTTC; cdr3_aa: CASSLRGAYGYTF
clone_size: -; j_call: TRBJ2-1; d_call: TRBD2; v_call: TRBV9; cdr3_nt: TGTGCCAGCAGCTTATTTAGCGGGAGCTCCTACAATGAGCAGTTCTTC; cdr3_aa: CASSLFSGSSYNEQFF
clone_size: -; j_call: TRBJ2-6; d_call: TRBD2; v_call: TRBV4-2; cdr3_nt: TGTGCCAGCAGCCAATGGACTAGAAACTCTGGGGCCAACGTCCTGACTTTC; cdr3_aa: CASSQWTRNSGANVLTF
clone_size: -; j_call: TRBJ1-4; d_call: -; v_call: TRBV28; cdr3_nt: TGTGCCAGCAGCCCCCACCAGACAACTAATGAAAAACTGTTTTTT; cdr3_aa: CASSPHQTTNEKLFF
clone_size: once; j_call: TRBJ1-2; d_call: -; v_call: TRBV7-9; cdr3_nt: TGTGCCAGCAGCTCGCCCGGGTTACTTATGTACGGGGGTGGCTACACCTTC; cdr3_aa: CASSSPGLLMYGGGYTF
clone_size: -; j_call: TRBJ1-4; d_call: -; v_call: TRBV5-1; cdr3_nt: TGCGCCAGCAGCCTGGAGTACAGAGACGAAAAACTGTTTTTT; cdr3_aa: CASSLEYRDEKLFF
clone_size: -; j_call: TRBJ1-3; d_call: TRBD1; v_call: TRBV30; cdr3_nt: TGTGCCTGGAGTATACAGGGGAGTGGAAACACCATATATTTT; cdr3_aa: CAWSIQGSGNTIYF